This T cell receptor beta chain was profiled in a study of T cell repertoires in cytomegalovirus infection. Study-wide context: Used in the study were CMV epitopes, some recently identified and HLA-C-restricted, others well-studied and HLA-B-restricted. An indication of both CMV infection and matching HLA type came from public TCR beta signatures.

Study-level findings and limits: Ex vivo responses were dominated by HLA-C-restricted CMV-specific TCR beta clonotypes. Cumulative public TCR beta family frequency identified CMV carriers with the relevant HLA.

This CDR3 is built from 11 residues. Germline CDR1 SGHTA, CDR2 FQGNSA. V gave up 3 bases and J gave up 15 bases; unmatched junction bases: 5. TCRdb re-derived calls from the reads in MiXCR, one entry per CDR3 protein. The sample carries 310,000 or so distinct CDR3 sequences, 20% to 25% recorded once. This clonotype was counted many times. Its antigen is not known. This TCR was sampled from a human donor in good health (CMV status not recorded). Some clones in this sample may be carry-over from other donors' samples. The sequenced sample was cultured PBMCs, obtained from culture after CMV antigen stimulation. The gene calls are TRBV7-2 and TRBJ2-1, with 7 bases that match TRBD1. This CDR3 is CASSLTGRMFF. For the CDR3, the DNA is TGTGCCAGCAGCTTGACAGGGAGAATGTTCTTC. The complete variable domain, with remaining parts taken from reference TRBV7-2 and TRBJ2-1, reads GAGVSQSPSNKVTEKGKDVELRCDPISGHTALYWYRQSLGQGLEFLIYFQGNSAPDKSGLPSDRFSAERTGGSVSTLTIQRTQQEDSAVYLCASSLTGRMFFGPGTRLTVL.